This is a list of T cell receptor beta chains from one sample in a study of blood T cell repertoires in COVID-19. The repertoire was sequenced with immunoSEQ multiplex PCR; TCRdb's copy has only in-frame clones and lacks some. The profile shows roughly 180,000 clones, roughly nine tenths of them singletons. The sample was peripheral blood. The receptors derive from a woman aged 25-40 years with active or convalescent COVID-19. Each CDR3 is given with its conserved first and last residue. A D gene is named only where the DNA matches it firmly. The size field is filled for only some rows; it gives once, few, many or a size class.

CDR3	J	V	size	D
CASSLVRSRRGGPGNTIYF	TRBJ1-3	TRBV5-6	once	.
CSALAASYNEQFF	TRBJ2-1	TRBV29-1	.	TRBD2
CASSIVPGQRTNQPQHF	TRBJ1-5	TRBV19	many	TRBD1
CASREGGYIEAFF	TRBJ1-1	TRBV28	.	.
CASSSPRQGVTEAFF	TRBJ1-1	TRBV5-4	.	.
CASSQTGGLSSYEQYF	TRBJ2-7	TRBV4-1	.	TRBD1
CASSDKGQPSYEQYF	TRBJ2-7	TRBV6-1	.	.
CASSFLPGQGGTYGYTF	TRBJ1-2	TRBV5-4	.	TRBD1
CASSPSGRSYNEQFF	TRBJ2-1	TRBV18	.	TRBD2
CASRGSVGGELFF	TRBJ2-2	TRBV6-5	.	.
CASSVAEENYGYTF	TRBJ1-2	TRBV9	once	.
CASSLGANTEAFF	TRBJ1-1	TRBV7-8	.	.
CASRRLNTEAFF	TRBJ1-1	TRBV12-3/TRBV12-4	once	.
CASSQVGRGSEKLFF	TRBJ1-4	TRBV14	.	.
CASSLVPTGGNQPQHF	TRBJ1-5	TRBV5-1	once	TRBD1
CSATGRSEAFF	TRBJ1-1	TRBV20-1	.	.
CASSYRGTENEQFF	TRBJ2-1	TRBV6-5	.	.
CASSFGQNTEAFF	TRBJ1-1	TRBV12-3/TRBV12-4	.	.
CASSPTGTSVDEQFF	TRBJ2-1	TRBV7-2	once	TRBD2
CASSLGPRSTDTQYF	TRBJ2-3	TRBV27	.	.
CASSAPGGRGSTIYF	TRBJ1-3	TRBV2	.	.
CASSSRLAAFGYNEQFF	TRBJ2-1	TRBV5-1	.	TRBD2
CASSVRTGRSEKLFF	TRBJ1-4	TRBV9	.	TRBD1
CASSLGQGWGTEAFF	TRBJ1-1	TRBV5-5	.	TRBD1
CASSLAGGTEAFF	TRBJ1-1	TRBV11-2	.	TRBD1
CASSFARTDTYGYTF	TRBJ1-2	TRBV5-4	once	.
CATSDLAPGDKPDTQYF	TRBJ2-3	TRBV24-1	few	.
CASRATSLDTQYF	TRBJ2-3	TRBV12-3/TRBV12-4	.	.
CSVEGDTGTGAYEQYF	TRBJ2-7	TRBV29-1	few	TRBD1
CSASKRGSVDPPLHF	TRBJ1-6	TRBV20-1	few	.
CASSVEWSSYEQYF	TRBJ2-7	TRBV9	.	.
CASSSRYEQYF	TRBJ2-7	TRBV12-3/TRBV12-4	.	.
CASMYVSVGYTF	TRBJ1-2	TRBV28	.	.
CASSQRVWTGAHNEQFF	TRBJ2-1	TRBV28	once	TRBD1
CASSFSGSQPQHF	TRBJ1-5	TRBV27	.	.
CASSVAGGQAGELFF	TRBJ2-2	TRBV7-9	.	TRBD2
CASRATGGGEQFF	TRBJ2-1	TRBV2	.	TRBD1
CASSLDYGTGELFF	TRBJ2-2	TRBV5-1	.	.
CASSHPASGRGEQFF	TRBJ2-1	TRBV3-1/TRBV3-2	few	TRBD2
CASTTTGGNTQYF	TRBJ2-4	TRBV6-5	.	TRBD1
CASSPGTGNTEAFF	TRBJ1-1	TRBV28	.	TRBD1
CASSQRGVVLRGTNEKLFF	TRBJ1-4	TRBV4-1	.	.
CASSRPGRQQNSPLHF	TRBJ1-6	TRBV7-9	once	.
CASSLLGQTNEKLFF	TRBJ1-4	TRBV5-1	.	TRBD1
CASSPGTSGAYEQYF	TRBJ2-7	TRBV7-6	.	TRBD2
CASSRTGIEAFF	TRBJ1-1	TRBV7-9	few	TRBD1
CASSQGQSSFYGYTF	TRBJ1-2	TRBV4-2	once	.
CAISETEYYGYTF	TRBJ1-2	TRBV10-3	.	.
CASTQGRGQGNTIYF	TRBJ1-3	TRBV19	.	TRBD1
CASSKEAGGKYNEQFF	TRBJ2-1	TRBV5-4	.	TRBD2
CSAGGGQGESYTF	TRBJ1-2	TRBV29-1	.	TRBD1
CASSTYRDPEREENTGELFF	TRBJ2-2	TRBV28	many	TRBD2
CASSLVPGVNTEAFF	TRBJ1-1	TRBV5-1	.	.
CASSSQATGNLPYEQYF	TRBJ2-7	TRBV7-6	.	.